Reported below is one T cell receptor (beta chain). It has no known antigen specificity. No much larger clone exists at a distance of one base, and base qualities are not known. Read against the paper, the sample's time point label means: cycle 2 day 1 (C2D1) of nivolumab. Relapse after autologous stem cell transplantation had occurred in all trial patients, and cohorts A, B and C were distinguished by prior brentuximab vedotin exposure. The trial cohort included fewer than 65 patients with relapsed/refractory classical Hodgkin lymphoma, and each patient had a best overall response of complete response, partial response or progressive disease. Single-agent nivolumab was administered to trial patients in the multi-cohort phase II CheckMate 205 trial. An independent review committee assessed best overall response using the 2007 International Working Group response criteria. PBMCs from the trial were collected at three points: immediately before nivolumab initiation (C1D1), and during therapy at cycle 2 day 1 and cycle 4 day 1. Peripheral blood was collected in 8 mL Vacutainer Cell Preparation Tubes, from which PBMCs were isolated by centrifugation and then cryopreserved.

Spanning cysteine to phenylalanine, the CDR3 consists of 11 amino acids. The CDR3 DNA has 33 bases and is translated from base 1. Cut back by 2 bases and 5 bases, the V and J ends lie 7 bases apart. The germline V gene (reference sequence) supplies CDR1 DFQATT and CDR2 SNEGSKA. The record originates from a study of PD-1 blockade in classical Hodgkin lymphoma (TCRdb year 2020). Notes on the research overall: Nivolumab dosing was 3 mg/kg intravenously every 2 weeks, continuing until either disease progression or unacceptable toxicity. The study used TCR beta sequencing and CyTOF to define a peripheral blood immune signature of response to PD-1 blockade in classical Hodgkin lymphoma. The investigation overall reported the following: Lower diversity was seen in patients whose nivolumab began less than 1 year after ASCT, and these patients were left out of later analyses so that immune reconstitution would not confound the results. CD4+ but not CD8+ TCR diversity rose significantly by C4D1 (p=0.0027 vs p=0.16), most apparent in complete responders (p=0.02). Trial patients with a complete response had baseline diversity similar to that of newly diagnosed patients, while partial responders and progressors had significantly lower diversity. The study was limited to a single clinical trial cohort, and causes of repertoire differences, possibly disease activity or prior therapy, remained undefined. Newly diagnosed patients were reported to have lower baseline TCR diversity than healthy donors, and relapsed/refractory patients were reported to have lower baseline TCR diversity still.

Genomic DNA was isolated using the Qiagen DNeasy kit from unsorted PBMCs as well as from negatively selected CD4+ and CD8+ fractions. Using primers that anneal to V and J segments, immunoSEQ multiplex PCR amplified the TCR beta CDR3 regions. A synthetic immune receptor repertoire was used to minimize amplification bias, and remaining bias was computationally removed after sequencing. The paper's data handling went like this. Repertoire diversity was quantified as the Shannon entropy index using custom Python scripts. The unsorted, CD4+ and CD8+ repertoires were each analyzed separately, with the exception of combined analyses, where CD4+ and CD8+ sequences were merged in silico. A clone counted as expanded when the clone's frequency after treatment rose at least 2-fold relative to C1D1, and clones undetected at baseline were given a pseudocount of 0.5. Singleton clones were defined as clones with 0 or 1 copy at C1D1, and non-singleton clones were defined as clones with 2 or more copies. Clones expanded in unsorted samples were annotated as CD4+, CD8+ or unknown by matching protein sequences in sorted samples from the same patient. Wilcoxon tests were applied to paired samples to test diversity changes from C1D1 to C4D1. The clones in this table, taken by TCRdb from immuneACCESS, are in-frame only. Not every clone is retained; where verified, under half of the shortfall comes from an unresolved V gene, and the cause of the rest is unknown. D and trimming were read from the DNA, whereas the V and J calls and clone size are those reported in that table. The sample data list about 66,000 clones, and around 75% of these were observed just once. The ten largest clones take up approximately 8.4% of the sample.

The source is a human donor with classical Hodgkin lymphoma. Sequencing used peripheral blood mononuclear cells (PBMCs), obtained before the second cycle of nivolumab. Rearrangement joined TRBV20-1 to TRBJ2-7; no confident D gene assignment can be made. The CDR3 amino acid sequence is: CSARPVHEQYF. The DNA sequence is given as TGCAGTGCTAGACCTGTCCACGAGCAGTACTTC.